This entry lists 30 T cell receptor beta chains sequenced from one sample in a study of blood T cell repertoires in COVID-19 (dated by TCRdb to the early 2020s). Libraries were prepared through the immunoSEQ multiplex PCR assay. In TCRdb, the immuneACCESS table is reduced to in-frame sequences with V and J assigned. These tables do not hold every clone; where another copy was compared, an unresolved V gene accounts for under half, and the others remain unexplained. The sample data list about 70,000 clones, and 89% of these were observed just once. The ten largest clonotypes hold more than 8% of the sample. Sequenced input: peripheral blood. These receptors were taken from a middle-aged man with active COVID-19.

The rearrangement uses TRBV5-5 and TRBJ1-5; weak D call: TRBD1 (6 bases). V lost 4 bases and J 6 bases, leaving 20 bases between the germline ends. The CDR3 is 16 amino acids. Germline V gene lookup returns CDR1 SGHKS and CDR2 YYEKEE (reference sequence). This CDR3 is CASSLTGIWGTQPQHF. In DNA form, the CDR3 reads TGTGCCAGCAGCCTTACAGGGATTTGGGGAACTCAGCCCCAGCATTTT. Full variable domain (remainder filled in from reference TRBV5-5 and TRBJ1-5): DAGVTQSPTHLIKTRGQQVTLRCSPISGHKSVSWYQQVLGQGPQFIFQYYEKEERGRGNFPDRFSARQFPNYSSELNVNALLLGDSALYLCASSLTGIWGTQPQHFGDGTRLSIL.

V and J are TRBV2 and TRBJ2-3; possibly TRBD2 for D (5 bases). V dropped 5 bases and J dropped 8 bases, with 17 bases sitting between them. Germline values: CDR1 SNHLY, CDR2 FYNNEI. The CDR3 totals 14 residues. The CDR3 DNA sequence: TGTGCCAGCAGTTTCGTCCCCGAGGCGGGTACGCAGTATTTT. It yields the protein CASSFVPEAGTQYF.

The chain has TRBV11-2 and TRBJ2-1; weak D call: TRBD2 (6 bases). Per the germline V gene, CDR1 is SGHAT and CDR2 is FQNNGV. The ends were cut back, 3 bases at V and 7 bases at J, with 13 bases in the middle. The CDR3 runs 14 residues. CDR3 in amino acids: CASSLELALNEQFF. In DNA, the CDR3 is TGTGCCAGCAGCTTGGAACTAGCATTGAATGAGCAGTTCTTC.

The chain couples TRBV4-1 to TRBJ1-5; 7 bases align to TRBD1. The V segment lost 2 bases and the J segment 2 bases; nucleotides outside the gene matches: 3. This CDR3 region has 15 residues. Looked up from germline, CDR1 is MGHRA and CDR2 is YSYEKL. The CDR3 is CASSQRTGRNQPQHF. The CDR3 bases are TGCGCCAGCAGCCAACGGACAGGCCGCAATCAGCCCCAGCATTTT.

V gene TRBV5-5 combines with J gene TRBJ1-3, with 9 bases that match TRBD1. V lost 4 bases, J lost 5 bases, and 7 bases stayed unmatched. Per germline, CDR1 SGHKS and CDR2 YYEKEE (reference sequence). The CDR3 covers 15 residues. Written as DNA, the CDR3 is TGTGCCAGCAGCCCTCTGGGGACAGGGAGAAACACCATATATTTT. Translation: CASSPLGTGRNTIYF.

CDR3 region: CASSLSGNTGELFF. The CDR3, as DNA: TGCGCCAGCAGCTTATCCGGGAACACCGGGGAGCTGTTTTTT. The V call is TRBV5-1, the J call TRBJ2-2; D is undetermined. The CDR3 is 14 amino acids. V was trimmed by 2 bases and J by 1 base, leaving 6 bases between them. Germline loops: CDR1 SGHRS, CDR2 YFSETQ.

For the CDR3, the DNA is TGTGCCAGCTCACGCCCACAGGGGTCAGATACGCAGTATTTT. This translates into CASSRPQGSDTQYF. The chain couples TRBV18 to TRBJ2-3, with 7 bases that match TRBD1. The CDR3 loop spans 14 amino acids. Trimming removed 4 bases from V and 4 bases from J; junction bases left unmatched: 5. The germline CDR1 and CDR2 sequences are KGHSH and LQKENI. The variable domain in full, completed from reference TRBV18 and TRBJ2-3, reads NAGVMQNPRHLVRRRGQEARLRCSPMKGHSHVYWYRQLPEEGLKFMVYLQKENIIDESGMPKERFSAEFPKEGPSILRIQQVVRGDSAAYFCASSRPQGSDTQYFGPGTRLTVL.

This clone was seen a single time. CDR3 bases: TGTGCCAGCAGTCTCCGGACAGGGGGAGGGTATGGCTACACCTTC. Translated: CASSLRTGGGYGYTF. This rearrangement joins TRBV27 to TRBJ1-2; 10 positions match TRBD1. Germline V gene data show CDR1 as MNHEY and CDR2 as SMNVEV (reference sequence). CDR3 length: 15 residues. V lost 5 bases and J lost 5; bases outside the gene matches: 8.

This clone was seen a single time. V is TRBV9 and J is TRBJ1-4; D is possibly TRBD1 (6 bases). With 3 bases removed from V and 5 bases from J, the gap between germline ends came to 17 bases. This CDR3 contains 16 residues. Germline V lookup: CDR1 SGDLS, CDR2 YYNGEE. CDR3 in amino acids: CASSASGGQGNEKLFF. For the CDR3, the DNA is TGTGCCAGCAGCGCCTCCGGAGGTCAGGGGAATGAAAAACTGTTTTTT.

The chain is built from TRBV5-1 and TRBJ2-3, with a tentative D call TRBD2 (5 bases). V was trimmed by 0 bases and J by 3 bases, leaving 8 bases between them. This CDR3 has 14 amino acids. Germline CDR1 is SGHRS and CDR2 is YFSETQ. CDR3 sequence reads: CASSLVLATDTQYF. As DNA, the CDR3 is TGCGCCAGCAGCTTGGTGCTAGCAACAGATACGCAGTATTTT. Looking up the rest from reference TRBV5-1 and TRBJ2-3 gives the full variable domain: KAGVTQTPRYLIKTRGQQVTLSCSPISGHRSVSWYQQTPGQGLQFLFEYFSETQRNKGNFPGRFSGRQFSNSRSEMNVSTLELGDSALYLCASSLVLATDTQYFGPGTRLTVL.

The chain links TRBV4-1 to TRBJ1-2, with 9 bases identical to TRBD1. With 3 bases clipped from V and 5 bases from J, the junction kept 7 bases outside the gene matches. Germline CDR1 is MGHRA and CDR2 is YSYEKL. This CDR3 comprises 15 residues. CDR3 nucleotide sequence: TGCGCCAGCAGCCATGCTACAGGGGGCGTGTATGGCTACACCTTC. Encoded protein: CASSHATGGVYGYTF.

This chain links TRBV5-1 with TRBJ2-7; the D is unclear. The CDR3 is 14 amino acids. Germline lookup yields CDR1 SGHRS and CDR2 YFSETQ. Trimming took off 4 bases at V and 0 bases at J, with 11 bases between the two ends. This CDR3 reads CASSLDTHSYEQYF. The DNA of the CDR3 is TGCGCCAGCAGCCTCGACACGCACTCCTACGAGCAGTACTTC.

For the CDR3, the DNA is TGTGCCAGCAGCCTAGCGGGGGGGCCGAATGAGCAGTTCTTC. This codes for CASSLAGGPNEQFF. The chain has TRBV5-4 and TRBJ2-1, with 12 bases that match TRBD2. Germline CDR1 reads SGHNT; CDR2 reads YYREEE (reference sequence). This CDR3 is 14 amino acids long. Trimming took 4 bases from V and 7 from J; bases not matched to a gene: 3.

The rearrangement links TRBV28 to TRBJ1-5; tentatively, D is TRBD1 (6 bases). Germline V gene sequence: CDR1 MDHEN, CDR2 SYDVKM. The CDR3 sequence is 16 residues long. V lost 7 bases and J lost 4, with 20 bases in between. The CDR3 sequence is CASTLMGQGINQPQHF. CDR3 in DNA: TGTGCCAGCACCCTGATGGGGCAGGGGATAAATCAGCCCCAGCATTTT.

This chain connects TRBV5-4 to TRBJ2-5, with TRBD1 matching 7 bases. The germline gives CDR1 SGHNT, CDR2 YYREEE (reference sequence). V was clipped by 4 bases and J by 2 bases; unmatched bases: 2. This CDR3 region has 13 residues. For the CDR3, the DNA is TGTGCCAGCAGCCGGGGACAGCAAGAGACCCAGTACTTC. Translating it yields CASSRGQQETQYF.

This clone is a singleton in its sample. The CDR3 here is CASSPPGTEGEKLFF. In nucleotides, the CDR3 is TGTGCCAGCTCACCCCCGGGGACAGAGGGTGAAAAACTGTTTTTT. The V call is TRBV18, the J call TRBJ1-4; the match to TRBD1 covers 7 bases. Trimming took 3 bases from V and 7 from J; bases not matched to a gene: 8. Germline assignment: CDR1 KGHSH and CDR2 LQKENI. The CDR3 has 15 amino acids.

V is TRBV1 and J is TRBJ2-2; TRBD1 reflects the table's D call only, with no check against the DNA. TRBV1 is a documented pseudogene. The CDR3 loop spans 18 amino acids. In DNA, the CDR3 is TGCACCAGCAGCCAAGATTCGAACAGGGCCCCGGGCACCGGGGAGCTGTTTTTT. This translates into CTSSQDSNRAPGTGELFF.

In DNA, the CDR3 is TGTGCCAGTAGTACAACCCTGACAGGGGGCGGCACAGATACGCAGTATTTT. Its protein is CASSTTLTGGGTDTQYF. The chain couples TRBV19 to TRBJ2-3; 10 bases agree with TRBD1. CDR1 is LNHDA and CDR2 is SQIVND in the germline V gene (reference sequence). V shed 4 bases, J shed 1 base, and the junction held 8 bases outside the gene matches. CDR3 length: 17 residues. Filled out from reference TRBV19 and TRBJ2-3, the complete variable domain reads DGGITQSPKYLFRKEGQNVTLSCEQNLNHDAMYWYRQDPGQGLRLIYYSQIVNDFQKGDIAEGYSVSREKKESFPLTVTSAQKNPTAFYLCASSTTLTGGGTDTQYFGPGTRLTVL.

V is TRBV19 and J is TRBJ1-1, with TRBD1 matching 7 bases. The CDR3 has 16 amino acids. CDR1 and CDR2 from the germline V gene are LNHDA and SQIVND (reference sequence). J gave up 6 bases and V 5 bases, and 15 bases lay outside the gene matches. CDR3 sequence reads: CASSLGQPVPGAEAFF. In DNA form, the CDR3 reads TGTGCCAGTAGTCTGGGACAGCCCGTCCCTGGCGCTGAAGCTTTCTTT. Full variable domain (missing parts from reference TRBV19 and TRBJ1-1): DGGITQSPKYLFRKEGQNVTLSCEQNLNHDAMYWYRQDPGQGLRLIYYSQIVNDFQKGDIAEGYSVSREKKESFPLTVTSAQKNPTAFYLCASSLGQPVPGAEAFFGQGTRLTVV.

This chain joins TRBV4-3 and TRBJ2-2; D ambiguous. The CDR3 loop spans 14 amino acids. Germline CDR1 is LGHNA and CDR2 is YSLEER. V was trimmed by 1 base and J by 1 base, leaving 4 bases between them. Written as DNA, the CDR3 is TGCGCCAGCAGCCAAGCGGGGAACACCGGGGAGCTGTTTTTT. Translation: CASSQAGNTGELFF.

This rearrangement joins TRBV6-1 to TRBJ2-1; 11 bases line up with TRBD2. The junction had 3 bases not matched to a gene; V was cut back by 2 bases and J by 3 bases. Germline CDR1 and CDR2: MNHNS and SASEGT. This CDR3 is built from 16 residues. CDR3 sequence: CASSEYLAGGYNEQFF. The CDR3, as DNA: TGTGCCAGCAGTGAATATCTAGCGGGGGGCTACAATGAGCAGTTCTTC.

This chain uses TRBV19 with TRBJ1-5, with 8 bases aligning to TRBD1. The CDR3 spans 17 residues. The germline CDR1 and CDR2 sequences are LNHDA and SQIVND (reference sequence). V trimming: 4 bases; J trimming: 6 bases; junction bases outside the gene matches: 14. The CDR3 here is CASSRTDRVMVSQPQHF. For the CDR3, the DNA is TGTGCCAGTAGTAGAACGGACAGGGTGATGGTTAGTCAGCCCCAGCATTTT.

V usage is TRBV6-5 and J usage is TRBJ1-2; no clear D gene. Trimming stripped 0 bases from V and 8 bases from J, with 13 bases between. The CDR3 is 14 amino acids. Germline V gene lookup returns CDR1 MNHEY and CDR2 SVGAGI. CDR3 sequence reads: CASSYSVGSAGYTF. The CDR3 DNA reads TGTGCCAGCAGTTACTCCGTGGGGAGCGCCGGCTACACCTTC.

This clone was counted a single time. The chain is built from TRBV2 and TRBJ2-3; no definite D call. V gave up 4 bases and J gave up 3 bases, with 5 bases separating them. The V gene's germline CDR1 is SNHLY and CDR2 FYNNEI. This CDR3 comprises 12 residues. The CDR3 is CASSGQTDTQYF. The CDR3, as DNA: TGTGCCAGCAGTGGGCAAACAGATACGCAGTATTTT.

This sequence joins TRBV7-9 and TRBJ1-4; the D gene is possibly TRBD1 (6 bases). The length of the CDR3 is 16 residues. Germline V gives CDR1 SEHNR, CDR2 FQNEAQ (reference sequence). The V end lost 5 bases, the J end lost 0 bases, and 13 bases lay between the germline ends. DNA of the CDR3: TGTGCCAGCAGCAATGGACAGACGTCAACTAATGAAAAACTGTTTTTT. Translating gives CASSNGQTSTNEKLFF.

The rearrangement links TRBV29-1 to TRBJ2-1; 9 nucleotides match TRBD1. From germline, CDR1 is SQVTM and CDR2 ANQGSEA. The CDR3 has 13 amino acids. The V segment lost 7 bases and the J segment 8 bases; nucleotides outside the gene matches: 9. The CDR3 loop reads CSGYDRGADEQFF. The CDR3 nucleotides read TGCAGCGGCTATGACAGGGGGGCTGATGAGCAGTTCTTC.

The chain uses TRBV6-6 and TRBJ1-6; 7 bases match TRBD1. In germline, CDR1 is MNHNY, CDR2 SVGAGI (reference sequence). The CDR3 is made up of 14 amino acids. Germline trimming cut 6 bases from V and 8 bases from J; bases unmatched to any gene: 7. CDR3 sequence (DNA): TGTGCCAGCAGAACAGGGGAAGGTTATTCACCCCTCCACTTT. Protein product: CASRTGEGYSPLHF.

The chain couples TRBV4-1 to TRBJ1-1; possibly TRBD1 for D (5 bases). Germline V gene data show CDR1 as MGHRA and CDR2 as YSYEKL. V was clipped by 4 bases and J by 9 bases, with 18 bases between them. CDR3 length: 14 residues. CDR3 in DNA: TGCGCCAGCAGCCTCGGGACTTCACTATCGCAAGCTTTCTTT. This codes for CASSLGTSLSQAFF.

The genes are TRBV9 and TRBJ1-1; 11 nucleotides agree with TRBD1. Germline V lookup: CDR1 SGDLS, CDR2 YYNGEE. The CDR3 runs 16 residues. J gave up 0 bases and V 1 base, and 2 bases lay outside the gene matches. The CDR3 is CASSVRDRGMNTEAFF. CDR3 DNA sequence: TGTGCCAGCAGCGTACGGGACAGGGGGATGAACACTGAAGCTTTCTTT.

The CDR3 coding sequence is TGTGCCAGCCTCAAAATAGTGAACACCGGGGAGCTGTTTTTT. Translated: CASLKIVNTGELFF. The gene calls are TRBV5-8 and TRBJ2-2; D remains ambiguous. The CDR3 runs 14 residues. Trimming cost V 7 bases and J 1 base, with 11 bases left between them. CDR1 is SGHTS, CDR2 YDEGEE, per germline.